The 12 T cell receptor beta chains reported below all come from one sample, sequenced in a study of graft-versus-host responses after intestinal transplantation. These receptors lack a known antigen. Clones were sequenced by immunoSEQ multiplex PCR, and TCRdb holds only the in-frame ones, with some missing. Of about 93,000 clones detected, 90% to 95% appear once; the ten largest clones hold about 0.5%. This material consisted of unstimulated CD8+ T cells sorted from spleen or lymph node cells, taken before intestinal transplant. The receptors shown here come from a human donor who received an intestinal transplant.

This chain links TRBV4-3 with TRBJ1-1; TRBD1 aligns across 7 bases. V lost 0 bases and J lost 1; bases outside the gene matches: 14. The length of the CDR3 is 19 residues. The germline V gene has CDR1 LGHNA and CDR2 YSLEER. In DNA form, the CDR3 reads TGCGCCAGCAGCCAAGACCGTACAGGGGTAGGAGTATGGAACACTGAAGCTTTCTTT. As protein: CASSQDRTGVGVWNTEAFF.

V usage is TRBV29-1 and J usage is TRBJ1-2; possible D gene TRBD1, 6 bases. CDR3 length equals 16 residues. Trimming shortened V by 1 base and J by 0 bases, and 15 bases separated the two germline ends. Germline V gives CDR1 SQVTM, CDR2 ANQGSEA. CDR3 sequence: CSVEVTGFGSNYGYTF. CDR3 DNA: TGCAGCGTTGAAGTCACAGGGTTTGGGTCTAACTATGGCTACACCTTC.

The V call is TRBV10-3, the J call TRBJ2-1; possible D gene TRBD2, 6 bases. V lost 2 bases and J 4 bases, leaving 12 bases between the germline ends. Germline V gives CDR1 ENHRY, CDR2 SYGVKD. The CDR3 is made up of 15 amino acids. DNA for the CDR3: TGTGCCATCAGTGAGCCTTTGGCGGGATACAATGAGCAGTTCTTC. Protein sequence: CAISEPLAGYNEQFF.

This rearrangement joins TRBV11-1 to TRBJ1-4; 9 bases agree with TRBD1. This CDR3 comprises 17 residues. Trimming at V came to 3 bases and at J to 4 bases, leaving 9 bases not matched to a gene. Germline V lookup: CDR1 SGHAT, CDR2 FQDESV (reference sequence). CDR3 DNA: TGTGCCAGCAGCTTCAACAGGGGGCGCGTGGGTAATGAAAAACTGTTTTTT. This translates into CASSFNRGRVGNEKLFF.

This clone was detected once. The chain recombines TRBV19 with TRBJ2-1; TRBD2 is a possible D gene (6 bases). Germline V gene lookup returns CDR1 LNHDA and CDR2 SQIVND (reference sequence). V lost 8 bases and J lost 8, with 22 bases in between. This CDR3 is 15 amino acids long. Here the CDR3 DNA reads TGTGCCAGTTCGGGCCTTTTAGCGGTAGGGGATGAGCAGTTCTTC. This translates into CASSGLLAVGDEQFF.

The genes are TRBV4-1 and TRBJ1-2; tentatively, D is TRBD1 (5 bases). CDR1 and CDR2 from the germline V gene are MGHRA and YSYEKL. CDR3 length: 16 amino acids. Trimming took off 1 base at V and 4 bases at J, with 16 bases between the two ends. The CDR3 sequence is CASSQGRAQLIYGYTF. CDR3 nucleotide sequence: TGCGCCAGCAGCCAAGGCAGGGCTCAATTAATCTATGGCTACACCTTC.

The chain joins TRBV27 to TRBJ2-3; D is perhaps TRBD1 (6 bases). This CDR3 comprises 14 residues. V lost 3 bases to trimming and J lost 3 bases, with 10 bases between them. CDR1 and CDR2 from the germline V gene are MNHEY and SMNVEV (reference sequence). The CDR3 reads CASSFTQGTDTQYF. The CDR3 DNA reads as TGTGCCAGCAGTTTTACTCAGGGGACAGATACGCAGTATTTT.

This clone came up a few times. The V gene is TRBV19, the J gene TRBJ2-7, with 7 nucleotides matching TRBD1. CDR1 and CDR2 (germline): LNHDA, SQIVND (reference sequence). Unmatched junction bases numbered 3, after V lost 5 bases and J lost 2 bases. The CDR3 spans 13 residues. CDR3 loop: CASSPGQTYEQYF. The DNA of the CDR3 is TGTGCCAGTAGTCCGGGACAGACCTACGAGCAGTACTTC.

The chain has TRBV5-1 and TRBJ1-1, with TRBD1 matching 10 bases. The ends lost 1 base at V and 1 base at J; junction bases unmatched: 4. The CDR3 extends over 16 amino acids. Germline CDR1 is SGHRS and CDR2 is YFSETQ. CDR3 amino acids: CASSLPDRGPNTEAFF. DNA of the CDR3: TGCGCCAGCAGCTTGCCCGACAGGGGGCCGAACACTGAAGCTTTCTTT.

The rearrangement links TRBV6-4 to TRBJ2-5, with unresolved D. V shed 0 bases and J shed 1 base, with 6 bases lying between them. The CDR3 runs to 14 residues. CDR1 is MRHNA and CDR2 is SNTAGT in the germline V gene. CDR3: CASSDSAGQETQYF. The CDR3 bases are TGTGCCAGCAGTGACTCGGCAGGCCAAGAGACCCAGTACTTC.

J is TRBJ1-2 and V is TRBV7-9; TRBD1 agrees at 8 bases. This CDR3 is 15 amino acids long. Germline V gives CDR1 SEHNR, CDR2 FQNEAQ (reference sequence). J lost 6 bases, V lost 1 base, and 7 bases had no gene match. In DNA form, the CDR3 reads TGTGCCAGCAGCTTAGGGGCAGGGGGCGTCGATGGCTACACCTTC. Amino acid sequence: CASSLGAGGVDGYTF.

In DNA form, the CDR3 reads TGTGCCAGCAGCTTAAGTAGCGGGAGGGGTTTGGATGAGCAGTTCTTC. It specifies CASSLSSGRGLDEQFF. The chain is built from TRBV7-9 and TRBJ2-1, with TRBD2 identical over 11 bases. Germline loops: CDR1 SEHNR, CDR2 FQNEAQ (reference sequence). The CDR3 totals 16 residues. Losses at the gene ends were 2 bases for V and 8 bases for J; bases not matched to a gene: 8.